This TCR beta chain was retrieved from a study of somatic mutations in cytotoxic T cells in rheumatoid arthritis. Study details: Purity of nearly 100% was reached when some V beta antibody-stained T-cell populations were flow-sorted, including V beta1+ cells sequenced for TCRB.

Trimming took off 6 bases at V and 4 bases at J, with 13 bases between the two ends. From germline, CDR1 is SEHNR and CDR2 FQNEAQ (reference sequence). CDR3 length: 13 amino acids. As regards this clone: The target antigen is unknown.

Findings and caveats of the study: Significant differences in CD8+ T-cell clonality were not found between rheumatoid arthritis patients and healthy controls (age-matched).

The protocol was immunoSEQ multiplex PCR, while the TCRdb copy is restricted to in-frame clones and leaves out a portion. The sample includes 12,000 or so clones, roughly 68% of them seen just once. Buffy coats from blood donors, median age roughly 51 years (range roughly 20-70), less than 60% female, served as healthy controls. Material: CD8+ T cells sorted from blood. The receptor was isolated from a man aged 55 to 70 in good health. The rearrangement uses TRBV7-9 and TRBJ2-7; D not certain. The CDR3 reads CASSGGGRYEQYF. The DNA of the CDR3 is TGTGCCAGCAGTGGTGGCGGTCGTTACGAGCAGTACTTC.